A selection of T cell receptor beta chains follows, all from one sample in a study of OX40 agonist ivuxolimab in advanced cancers. Profiled with immunoSEQ multiplex PCR; TCRdb holds only in-frame clones, not every one. The sample includes 50,000 or so clones, 86% seen only once; the top ten take about 2.7%. Sample: CD4+ or CD8+ T cells sorted from blood, taken in a trial of the OX40 agonist ivuxolimab. The origin of the receptors is an adult with an advanced solid tumor such as melanoma, head and neck, liver or kidney cancer. The CDR3 runs from the conserved cysteine through the conserved F or W.

V gene	CDR3 protein
TRBV19	CASSIAGQGQPQHF
TRBV27	CASSPGDLAKNIQYF
TRBV29-1	CSVTTGGDYGYTF
TRBV7-2	CASSPDRPYNSPLHF
TRBV7-2	CASSAWSARTTDTQYF
TRBV7-9	CASSSQGQGEAFF
TRBV19	CASSISDRPGTQYF
TRBV18	CASSPSRGSEAFF
TRBV28	CASNEAGNTIYF
TRBV28	CASSPGGGNYGYTF
TRBV11-2	CASSSLGVGGYTF
TRBV5-1	CASSPTASQISYEQYF
TRBV2	CASSERGRGSYEQYF
TRBV15	CATRRDRGNSYEQYF
TRBV7-2	CASSRTYANTGELFF
TRBV19	CASRQGYEQYF